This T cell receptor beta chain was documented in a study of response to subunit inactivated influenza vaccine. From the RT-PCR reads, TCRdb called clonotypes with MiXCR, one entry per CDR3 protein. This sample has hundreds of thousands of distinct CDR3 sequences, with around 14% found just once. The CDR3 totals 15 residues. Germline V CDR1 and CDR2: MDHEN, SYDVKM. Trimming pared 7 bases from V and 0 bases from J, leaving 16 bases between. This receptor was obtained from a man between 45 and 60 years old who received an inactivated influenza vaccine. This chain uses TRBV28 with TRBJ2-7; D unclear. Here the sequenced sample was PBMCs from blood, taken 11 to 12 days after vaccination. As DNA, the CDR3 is TGTGCCAGCAACTCCCGGGCTCCAAGCTCCTACGAGCAGTACTTC. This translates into CASNSRAPSSYEQYF.